These 23 T cell receptor beta chains originate from one sample sequenced in a study of spatial heterogeneity in lung cancer. The time point here: blood at routine non-recurrence follow-up after resection. From tumor, nontumor lung or frozen PBMC, whole RNA was taken unsorted for sequencing. TCRdb reprocessed the 5' RACE reads via MiXCR and lists one record per CDR3 protein. Of some 120,000 distinct CDR3 sequences listed, 10% to 15% are singletons. The sequencing here drew on PBMCs, taken at follow-up. Receptors were obtained from a male donor with early-stage non-small cell lung cancer.

Ten or more counts support this clonotype. The CDR3 DNA reads TGTGCCAGCAGTTTCTCTCACAGGCGCTTAGGCTATGGCTACACCTTC. Translation gives CASSFSHRRLGYGYTF. The chain combines TRBV12-3 or TRBV12-4 with TRBJ1-2; D might be TRBD1 (5 bases). Trimming removed 3 bases at V and 4 bases at J, with 18 bases between. The CDR3 has 16 amino acids.

This clonotype was recorded many times. The V call is TRBV28, the J call TRBJ2-7, with TRBD2 matching over 8 bases. The ends lost 4 bases at V and 4 bases at J; junction bases unmatched: 12. The CDR3 has 16 residues. Germline lookup yields CDR1 MDHEN and CDR2 SYDVKM. CDR3 region: CASSSNLIRGGYEQYF. CDR3 bases: TGTGCCAGCAGTTCCAACCTTATCCGGGGGGGGTACGAGCAGTACTTC.

This clonotype was seen repeatedly, ten times or more. The chain is built from TRBV2 and TRBJ1-2; D uncertain. CDR1 SNHLY and CDR2 FYNNEI come from the germline V gene. The CDR3 is 13 amino acids. Trimming took off 4 bases at V and 0 bases at J, with 6 bases between the two ends. CDR3 in amino acids: CASSVDSNYGYTF. The CDR3 DNA is TGTGCCAGCAGTGTCGATTCTAACTATGGCTACACCTTC.

This clonotype has ten or more counts. CDR3 nucleotide sequence: TGTGCCAGCAGCTTAATCCAGGGTGGTCAGCCCCAGCATTTT. It translates to CASSLIQGGQPQHF. The V gene is TRBV7-3, the J gene TRBJ1-5; tentative D call: TRBD1 (5 bases). The CDR3 covers 14 residues. V dropped 1 base and J dropped 6 bases, with 10 bases sitting between them. Germline V lookup: CDR1 SGHTA, CDR2 FQGTGA. Complete variable domain (other parts from reference TRBV7-3 and TRBJ1-5): GAGVSQTPSNKVTEKGKYVELRCDPISGHTALYWYRQSLGQGPEFLIYFQGTGAADDSGLPNDRFFAVRPEGSVSTLKIQRTERGDSAVYLCASSLIQGGQPQHFGDGTRLSIL.

This clonotype was found many times. The chain employs TRBV12-3 or TRBV12-4 and TRBJ1-1; no firm D call. Between the trimmed V and J ends, which lost 0 bases and 5 bases, there was a span of 13 bases. This CDR3 is built from 15 residues. CDR3: CASSLAGGGRTEAFF. DNA for the CDR3: TGTGCCAGCAGTTTAGCGGGAGGAGGAAGGACTGAAGCTTTCTTT.

This chain links TRBV7-3 with TRBJ1-2; the D gene is possibly TRBD1 (5 bases). CDR3 length: 16 residues. Between the trimmed V and J ends, which lost 2 bases and 8 bases, there was a span of 21 bases. Germline CDR1 and CDR2: SGHTA and FQGTGA. The CDR3 sequence is CASSLEWTPGTRGYTF. The CDR3 DNA reads as TGTGCCAGCAGCTTAGAGTGGACACCTGGGACTCGAGGCTACACCTTC.

This clonotype was seen a handful of times. This chain connects TRBV4-2 to TRBJ2-7, with TRBD2 matching over 11 bases. The trim removed 0 bases at V and 3 bases at J, leaving 1 base unmatched. CDR3 length: 15 amino acids. In germline, CDR1 is LGHNA, CDR2 YNFKEQ. The CDR3, as DNA: TGTGCCAGCAGCCAAGAAGGGACTAGCGGCTACGAGCAGTACTTC. Its translation is CASSQEGTSGYEQYF.

This clonotype was picked up a small number of times. The gene calls are TRBV7-9 and TRBJ1-2; no firm D call. Trimming took 5 bases from V and 3 from J, leaving 10 bases between them. Germline V gene sequence: CDR1 SEHNR, CDR2 FQNEAQ (reference sequence). This CDR3 contains 13 residues. The CDR3 spells CASSLSVDYGYTF. CDR3 nucleotide sequence: TGTGCCAGCAGCCTATCGGTGGACTATGGCTACACCTTC. Full variable domain (outside the CDR3, taken from reference TRBV7-9 and TRBJ1-2): DTGVSQNPRHKITKRGQNVTFRCDPISEHNRLYWYRQTLGQGPEFLTYFQNEAQLEKSRLLSDRFSAERPKGSFSTLEIQRTEQGDSAMYLCASSLSVDYGYTFGSGTRLTVV.

This clonotype was seen a few times. This sequence joins TRBV6-1 and TRBJ2-3; the match to TRBD2 covers 9 bases. The CDR3 runs 15 residues. The germline V gene encodes CDR1 MNHNS and CDR2 SASEGT. Germline trimming cut 6 bases from V and 5 bases from J; bases unmatched to any gene: 9. The chain's CDR3 is CASSPAGGYIDTQYF. The DNA for the CDR3 is TGTGCCAGCAGCCCGGCGGGGGGGTATATAGATACGCAGTATTTT.

The chain links TRBV7-3 to TRBJ2-3, with 8 bases that match TRBD1. CDR1 SGHTA and CDR2 FQGTGA come from the germline V gene. The CDR3 sequence is 13 residues long. V trimming: 5 bases; J trimming: 4 bases; junction bases outside the gene matches: 2. In DNA form, the CDR3 reads TGTGCCAGCAGCACGACAGGGGCAGATACGCAGTATTTT. It translates to CASSTTGADTQYF.

V usage is TRBV7-9 and J usage is TRBJ2-7; D remains unclear. Trimming took off 1 base at V and 2 bases at J, with 6 bases between the two ends. Germline CDR1 SEHNR, CDR2 FQNEAQ (reference sequence). The CDR3 runs to 13 residues. The CDR3 spells CASSLERAYEQYF. The CDR3 DNA reads as TGTGCCAGCAGCTTAGAACGTGCCTACGAGCAGTACTTC.

The table lists this clonotype with a few counts. The chain links TRBV4-1 to TRBJ1-1; D call uncertain. The CDR3 sequence is 15 residues long. Germline V gene data show CDR1 as MGHRA and CDR2 as YSYEKL. V was clipped by 4 bases and J by 4 bases, with 16 bases between them. The CDR3 region has the DNA TGCGCCAGCAGCCCCCGAGAGTGGTCGGGCACTGAAGCTTTCTTT. Its protein is CASSPREWSGTEAFF.

This clonotype occurred many times. V gene TRBV19 combines with J gene TRBJ2-2; perhaps TRBD1 as D (5 bases). Per germline, CDR1 LNHDA and CDR2 SQIVND (reference sequence). This CDR3 is built from 15 residues. Trimming left V 3 bases short and J 3 bases short, with 11 bases between. CDR3 bases: TGTGCCAGTAGTATCGGCTCAGGGCACACCGGGGAGCTGTTTTTT. Its translation is CASSIGSGHTGELFF.

At least ten counts were recorded for this clonotype. The V call is TRBV7-2, the J call TRBJ1-4; 7 nucleotides line up with TRBD1. This CDR3 region has 15 residues. V shed 5 bases and J 8 bases; nucleotides not matched to a gene: 11. Germline V CDR1 and CDR2: SGHTA, FQGNSA. The CDR3 is CASSALRGGKEKLFF. DNA for the CDR3: TGTGCCAGCAGCGCCCTCAGGGGGGGGAAAGAAAAACTGTTTTTT.

This clonotype was seen a handful of times. The rearrangement joins TRBV6-5 to TRBJ2-1; 7 positions match TRBD2. Trimming cost V 5 bases and J 6 bases; bases outside gene matches: 7. The CDR3 is 14 residues long. CDR1 and CDR2 (germline): MNHEY, SVGAGI. CDR3 nucleotide sequence: TGTGCCAGCAGTCCTGGCGGGGGTTCCAATGAGCAGTTCTTC. Protein product: CASSPGGGSNEQFF.

This clonotype was counted only a few times. The rearrangement joins TRBV29-1 to TRBJ1-4; TRBD1 matches at 7 bases. This CDR3 contains 16 residues. V lost 6 bases to trimming and J lost 1 base; unmatched junction nucleotides: 11. Germline V gene data show CDR1 as SQVTM and CDR2 as ANQGSEA. The CDR3, as DNA: TGCAGCGTCGGAAGTGGCAGGGGGGGAACTAATGAAAAACTGTTTTTT. Translated: CSVGSGRGGTNEKLFF.

This clonotype showed up many times. The chain carries TRBV7-2 and TRBJ2-5, with a tentative D call TRBD1 (6 bases). The CDR3 is 14 residues long. Germline V CDR1 and CDR2: SGHTA, FQGNSA. V shed 4 bases and J shed 2 bases, with 11 bases lying between them. The CDR3 region has the DNA TGTGCCAGCAGCTCCAGGGGAGAGCAAGAGACCCAGTACTTC. Amino acids: CASSSRGEQETQYF. Based on the CDR3 plus reference TRBV7-2 and TRBJ2-5, the full variable domain is GAGVSQSPSNKVTEKGKDVELRCDPISGHTALYWYRQSLGQGLEFLIYFQGNSAPDKSGLPSDRFSAERTGGSVSTLTIQRTQQEDSAVYLCASSSRGEQETQYFGPGTRLLVL.

V and J are TRBV6-5 and TRBJ1-2, with D unresolved. The germline V gene has CDR1 MNHEY and CDR2 SVGAGI. Trimming removed 4 bases at V and 2 bases at J, with 14 bases between. The CDR3 length is 15 residues. CDR3 sequence (DNA): TGTGCCAGCAGTTCCCCAAGACGATTAAACTATGGCTACACCTTC. Encoded protein: CASSSPRRLNYGYTF.

V and J are TRBV5-5 and TRBJ2-1; TRBD2 matches 7 bases. The CDR3 runs 15 residues. The germline V gene has CDR1 SGHKS and CDR2 YYEKEE (reference sequence). J was trimmed by 2 bases and V by 0 bases; bases with no gene match: 2. This chain's CDR3 is CASSLVGRTYNEQFF. In nucleotides, the CDR3 is TGTGCCAGCAGCTTGGTCGGGAGGACCTACAATGAGCAGTTCTTC.

This clonotype was picked up a small number of times. This chain links TRBV7-2 with TRBJ1-2; 7 nucleotides line up with TRBD1. The CDR3 length is 15 residues. Unmatched junction bases numbered 15, after V lost 6 bases and J lost 8 bases. Germline values: CDR1 SGHTA, CDR2 FQGNSA. DNA for the CDR3: TGTGCCAGCAGTAAAAGGGACGCCCAAGGGGGCGGCTACACCTTC. Translated: CASSKRDAQGGGYTF.

This chain uses TRBV6-5 with TRBJ2-7; TRBD2 aligns across 7 bases. CDR1 is MNHEY, CDR2 SVGAGI, per germline. There are 13 residues in the CDR3. The trim removed 8 bases at V and 2 bases at J, leaving 6 bases unmatched. For the CDR3, the DNA is TGTGCCAGCGCCAGGGACTATCCCTACGAGCAGTACTTC. As protein: CASARDYPYEQYF.

This clonotype has just a few counts. The chain recombines TRBV6-5 with TRBJ2-3; perhaps TRBD2 as D (6 bases). Germline V CDR1 and CDR2: MNHEY, SVGAGI. The CDR3 has 12 residues. The ends were cut back, 7 bases at V and 3 bases at J, with 8 bases in the middle. The CDR3 sequence: CASKEGTDTQYF. The CDR3 DNA follows: TGTGCCAGCAAGGAGGGAACAGATACGCAGTATTTT.

Ten or more counts support this clonotype. The genes are TRBV7-9 and TRBJ2-1; D gene unclear. Trimming left V 5 bases short and J 4 bases short, with 12 bases between. Germline CDR1 SEHNR, CDR2 FQNEAQ (reference sequence). The CDR3 runs 14 residues. The CDR3 bases are TGTGCCAGCAGCCCCCTGCCCACTTACAATGAGCAGTTCTTC. It encodes CASSPLPTYNEQFF.